The T cell receptor (beta chain) under discussion was sequenced for a study of blood T cell repertoires in COVID-19. Overall study: Samples taken during acute and convalescent COVID-19 were collected in the United States, Italy and Spain. PBMCs, B-cell-depleted T cells, or T cells provided the cDNA or gDNA that made up the material.

Authors' processing steps: Researchers report that nucleated cell counts were estimated from reference gene primer amplification. Method: immunoSEQ multiplex PCR; TCRdb's copy keeps in-frame clones and lacks some. V and J calls and clone size are those listed in that table; D and trimming were worked out from the DNA. The table lists about 190,000 clones, under 90% of them singletons, with roughly 20% in the top ten. This CDR3 has 15 amino acids. From germline, CDR1 is SGHVS and CDR2 FNYEAQ. With 2 bases removed from V and 0 bases from J, the gap between germline ends came to 8 bases. The chain couples TRBV7-6 to TRBJ2-1, with D possibly TRBD2 on 5 matching bases. Sequenced input: peripheral blood. This receptor was taken from a human donor in a cohort sampled during active COVID-19. CDR3 DNA sequence: TGTGCCAGCAGCTTATCGGGGAGCTCCTACAATGAGCAGTTCTTC. Protein sequence: CASSLSGSSYNEQFF.